The present T cell receptor (beta chain) was sequenced within a study of CXCR3-negative and CXCR3-positive naive CD8 T cells. According to its frequency, this clonotype is medium-sized. The target antigen is unknown. The method, 5' RACE with UMI labels, was used to prepare the TRB cDNA libraries. One entry per CDR3 protein, without DNA, is what TCRdb gives after re-calling the 5' RACE reads. The repertoire table contains thousands of distinct CDR3 sequences. CDR1 is SQVTM, CDR2 ANQGSEA, per germline. This CDR3 contains 11 residues. Findings and limits, study-wide: Naive cells positive for CXCR3 carried more hydrophobic TRB CDR3s than CXCR3-negative ones. Whereas memory cells differed, naive CXCR3-negative and CXCR3-positive cells shared similar TRBV-TRBJ usage. Diversity was high in both naive subsets and much lower in memory cells.

Sequencing was carried out using naive CXCR3- CD8+ T cells from blood. Subset here: CD45RO-CCR7+CD27+CD95- naive CD8+ T cells lacking CXCR3 (TNR3-). The source of this sequence is a human donor in good health. Some clones in this sample may be carry-over from other donors' samples. The rearrangement links TRBV29-1 to TRBJ1-1; TCRdb reports TRBD1, a call that lacks DNA to check it against. The CDR3 loop is CSVDPGLEAFF.